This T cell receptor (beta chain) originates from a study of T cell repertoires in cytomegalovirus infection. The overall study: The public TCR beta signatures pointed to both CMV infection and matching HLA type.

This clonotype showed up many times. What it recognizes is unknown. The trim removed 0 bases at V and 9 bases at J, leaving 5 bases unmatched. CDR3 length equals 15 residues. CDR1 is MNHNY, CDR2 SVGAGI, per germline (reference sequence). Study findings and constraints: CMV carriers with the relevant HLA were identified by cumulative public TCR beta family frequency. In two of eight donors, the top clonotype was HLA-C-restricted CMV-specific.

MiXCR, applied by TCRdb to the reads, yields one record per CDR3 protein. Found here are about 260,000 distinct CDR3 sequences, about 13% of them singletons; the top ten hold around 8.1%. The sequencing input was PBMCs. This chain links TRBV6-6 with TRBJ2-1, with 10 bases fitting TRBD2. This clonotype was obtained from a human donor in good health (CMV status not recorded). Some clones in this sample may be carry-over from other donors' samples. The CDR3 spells CASSYSASGSGEQFF. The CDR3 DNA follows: TGTGCCAGCAGTTACTCGGCTAGCGGGAGCGGTGAGCAGTTCTTC.